This T cell receptor beta chain was captured by sequencing in a study of blood T cell repertoires in COVID-19. Whole-study context: There were acute and convalescent COVID-19 samples, and they came from the United States, Italy and Spain.

Assay: immunoSEQ multiplex PCR; the TCRdb copy retains only in-frame clones and omits some. The data hold 95,000 to 150,000 clones, with roughly 80% observed a single time. This CDR3 is 17 amino acids long. Germline lookup yields CDR1 SEHNR and CDR2 FQNEAQ (reference sequence). Germline trimming cut 0 bases from V and 5 bases from J; bases unmatched to any gene: 12. Material for sequencing was peripheral blood. This clonotype originated in a human donor in a cohort sampled during active COVID-19. The chain joins TRBV7-9 to TRBJ2-5, with 7 bases fitting TRBD1. CDR3 coding DNA: TGTGCCAGCAGCTTAGCGCTAATGTTGGACAGGAGGGAGACCCAGTACTTC. This codes for CASSLALMLDRRETQYF.